What follows are 12 T cell receptor beta chains derived from one specimen sequenced in a study of T-cell reconstitution after alpha-beta-depleted transplantation in children. Preparation of the TCRbeta library involved a method that used unique molecular identifiers. TCRdb itself ran the PCR reads through MiXCR, one entry per CDR3 protein. This repertoire shows about 870,000 distinct CDR3 sequences, approximately 15% found once; its top ten account for approximately 5%. The material was PBMCs, mostly from graft donor cells, obtained 360 days after TCRalphabeta/CD19-depleted stem cell transplant. The receptors come from a male patient younger than 18 who had a stem cell transplant for acute lymphoblastic leukemia, so the T cells may come from the graft donor.

The rearrangement uses TRBV29-1 and TRBJ2-1; the match to TRBD2 covers 15 bases. The CDR3 contains 18 residues. Germline CDR1 SQVTM, CDR2 ANQGSEA. Trimming cost V 4 bases and J 2 bases; bases outside gene matches: 9. CDR3 in DNA: TGCAGCGTTGCGGTGGGACTAGCGGGAGGACGTACCTACAATGAGCAGTTCTTC. Its protein is CSVAVGLAGGRTYNEQFF.

This clonotype was detected a few times. The gene calls are TRBV20-1 and TRBJ2-1; 7 bases agree with TRBD2. Trimming at V came to 1 base and at J to 8 bases, leaving 8 bases not matched to a gene. This CDR3 comprises 14 residues. The V gene's germline CDR1 is DFQATT and CDR2 SNEGSKA (reference sequence). CDR3 loop: CSARGGLVPHEQFF. CDR3 bases: TGCAGTGCTAGAGGTGGACTAGTTCCTCATGAGCAGTTCTTC.

This clonotype was picked up a small number of times. The J gene is TRBJ2-7, the V gene TRBV4-1; 7 bases map to TRBD2. Germline V gives CDR1 MGHRA, CDR2 YSYEKL. The CDR3 spans 15 residues. Germline trimming cut 0 bases from V and 6 bases from J; bases unmatched to any gene: 8. The CDR3 DNA is TGCGCCAGCAGCCAAGATCGTTGGCTAGCGGCCGAGCAGTACTTC. Amino acids: CASSQDRWLAAEQYF.

The chain employs TRBV5-1 and TRBJ2-5; 8 nucleotides line up with TRBD2. CDR1 is SGHRS, CDR2 YFSETQ, per germline. The junction had 11 bases not matched to a gene; V was cut back by 3 bases and J by 4 bases. The CDR3 sequence is 16 residues long. The DNA of the CDR3 is TGCGCCAGCAGCTCACCGGCGGCGGGAGGAGGAGAGACCCAGTACTTC. Its translation is CASSSPAAGGGETQYF.

This clonotype was observed a handful of times. The V gene is TRBV29-1, the J gene TRBJ2-2, with D tentatively TRBD1 (5 bases). The CDR3 loop spans 13 amino acids. V lost 4 bases and J 6 bases, leaving 12 bases between the germline ends. Germline V gene lookup returns CDR1 SQVTM and CDR2 ANQGSEA. CDR3 coding DNA: TGCAGCGTTGTATCCCCAGGGCCCGGGGAGCTGTTTTTT. Its translation: CSVVSPGPGELFF.

This clonotype was seen a few times. The genes are TRBV5-1 and TRBJ1-2; D might be TRBD1 (6 bases). V gave up 0 bases and J gave up 4 bases, with 13 bases separating them. The CDR3 is 15 residues long. The germline V gene has CDR1 SGHRS and CDR2 YFSETQ. The CDR3 DNA is TGCGCCAGCAGCTTGGAATGGCAGGGGCTCTATGGCTACACCTTC. It translates to CASSLEWQGLYGYTF.

This rearrangement joins TRBV29-1 to TRBJ2-1, with a tentative D call TRBD2 (5 bases). CDR1 is SQVTM, CDR2 ANQGSEA, per germline. Trimming pared 7 bases from V and 9 bases from J, leaving 16 bases between. There are 12 residues in the CDR3. CDR3: CSASGEMREQFF. DNA for the CDR3: TGCAGCGCATCCGGGGAAATGCGTGAGCAGTTCTTC.

The rearrangement links TRBV11-1 to TRBJ2-7, with D perhaps matching TRBD2 (6 bases). V gave up 7 bases and J gave up 2 bases, with 21 bases separating them. The CDR3 is 16 amino acids. Germline CDR1 SGHAT, CDR2 FQDESV (reference sequence). CDR3: CASTLSAGLLPYEQYF. The CDR3 bases are TGTGCCAGCACCCTGTCCGCGGGACTCTTGCCCTACGAGCAGTACTTC.

This clonotype was seen repeatedly, ten times or more. This chain joins TRBV7-8 and TRBJ2-1; D is perhaps TRBD2 (6 bases). Germline assignment: CDR1 SGHVS and CDR2 FQNEAQ. The V end lost 1 base, the J end lost 0 bases, and 10 bases lay between the germline ends. CDR3 size: 16 residues. The CDR3 loop is CASSLGGGVSYNEQFF. CDR3 bases: TGTGCCAGCAGCTTAGGGGGCGGGGTCTCCTACAATGAGCAGTTCTTC.

CDR3 sequence: CASSTRYAVHEQFF. The CDR3 nucleotides read TGTGCCAGCAGTACCCGGTATGCGGTCCATGAGCAGTTCTTC. V is TRBV12-3 or TRBV12-4 and J is TRBJ2-1, with no clear D. The germline V and J ends were trimmed by 5 bases and 8 bases, with 16 bases remaining between them. This CDR3 contains 14 residues.

This clonotype was counted between two and nine times. CDR3: CARSTGGASPYGYTF. In nucleotides, the CDR3 is TGTGCCAGGTCTACAGGGGGCGCGTCCCCCTATGGCTACACCTTC. J is TRBJ1-2 and V is TRBV18; 9 bases map to TRBD1. V lost 9 bases to trimming and J lost 4 bases; unmatched junction nucleotides: 12. The CDR3 runs 15 residues. Germline V CDR1 and CDR2: KGHSH, LQKENI.

This clonotype was counted only a few times. The rearrangement links TRBV5-6 to TRBJ2-2; D call uncertain. The CDR3 runs 14 residues. V dropped 0 bases and J dropped 4 bases, with 7 bases sitting between them. Germline V lookup: CDR1 SGHDT, CDR2 YYEEEE. The CDR3 DNA sequence: TGTGCCAGCAGCTTGGGACGGACCACCGGGGAGCTGTTTTTT. Amino acid sequence: CASSLGRTTGELFF.